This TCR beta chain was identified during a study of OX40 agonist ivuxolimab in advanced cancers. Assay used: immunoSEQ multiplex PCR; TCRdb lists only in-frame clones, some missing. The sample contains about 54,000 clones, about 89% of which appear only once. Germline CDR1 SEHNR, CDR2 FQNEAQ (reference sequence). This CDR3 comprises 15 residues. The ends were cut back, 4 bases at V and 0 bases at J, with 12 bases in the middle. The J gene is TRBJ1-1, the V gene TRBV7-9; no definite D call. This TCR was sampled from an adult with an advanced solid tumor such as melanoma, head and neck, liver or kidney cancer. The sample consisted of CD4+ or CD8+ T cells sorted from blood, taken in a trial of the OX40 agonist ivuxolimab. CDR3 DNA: TGTGCCAGCAGCTATCGGACCGCCTTGAACACTGAAGCTTTCTTT. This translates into CASSYRTALNTEAFF.